The T cell receptor beta chain under discussion was sequenced for a study of human T cells and chemical hapten exposure. Turning to the study itself: In the sensitization step, 2% DPC was placed on approximately 2 cm by approximately 2 cm of upper inner arm skin. Study findings and constraints: Alopecia affected the donors, so their immune response may differ from healthy people's.

Time point given: patch test 1, 2 weeks after DPC sensitization. Treatment in this sample: therapeutic diphenylcyclopropenone sensitization with weekly scalp DPC. In its sample, this clonotype was seen many times. What it recognizes is unknown. Each CDR3 protein is one row after TCRdb ran MiXCR on the RACE reads. Of more than 65,000 distinct CDR3 sequences listed, about 8% were seen once; the top ten hold roughly 1.6%. This TCR came from a woman between 25 and 40 years old with alopecia areata. Some clones in this sample may be carry-over from other donors' samples. The specimen was whole blood, collected in connection with sensitization to the hapten diphenylcyclopropenone (DPC).

The CDR3 spells CSVGTLEPEAFF. The CDR3 DNA is TGCAGCGTTGGGACATTAGAGCCTGAAGCTTTCTTT. The J gene is TRBJ1-1, the V gene TRBV29-1; perhaps TRBD1 as D (5 bases). The CDR3 covers 12 residues. V lost 4 bases to trimming and J lost 6 bases, with 12 bases between them. Germline V CDR1 and CDR2: SQVTM, ANQGSEA. Full variable domain (rest looked up from reference TRBV29-1 and TRBJ1-1): SAVISQKPSRDICQRGTSLTIQCQVDSQVTMMFWYRQQPGQSLTLIATANQGSEATYESGFVIDKFPISRPNLTFSTLTVSNMSPEDSSIYLCSVGTLEPEAFFGQGTRLTVV.